This entry concerns a single T cell receptor (beta chain). Germline CDR1 and CDR2: SGHTS and YDEGEE. The CDR3 contains 15 residues. V gave up 0 bases and J gave up 8 bases; unmatched junction bases: 8. Survey-level TCR beta sequencing used the immunoSEQ assay. The method was immunoSEQ multiplex PCR; TCRdb's version includes in-frame clones alone and lacks a portion of them. This sample has around 54,000 clones, with approximately 95% found just once. The sequencing sample was made of PBMCs. V gene TRBV5-8 combines with J gene TRBJ2-3; TRBD2 matches at 8 bases. This sequence originates from a man aged 40-50 years with rheumatoid arthritis. The CDR3: CASSLEAGARGTQYF. The CDR3 DNA reads as TGTGCCAGCAGCTTGGAAGCGGGGGCGCGGGGTACGCAGTATTTT.